This T cell receptor (beta chain) came from a study of blood T cell repertoires in COVID-19. About the study: Some COVID-19 samples were acute and others convalescent; all came from the United States, Italy and Spain. PBMCs, B-cell-depleted T cells, or T cells provided the cDNA or gDNA that made up the material.

TCRdb's table, derived via immunoSEQ multiplex PCR, lists solely in-frame clones and lacks some. The repertoire holds roughly 200,000 clones, with approximately 80% as singletons. The CDR3 is 16 amino acids. The trim removed 6 bases at V and 7 bases at J, leaving 13 bases unmatched. This sequence originates from a man aged 50 to 59 who had recovered from COVID-19. This chain connects TRBV23-1 to TRBJ2-2; the match to TRBD2 covers 8 bases. TRBV23-1 is noted as an ORF with a role that remains uncertain. Sequenced material: peripheral blood. The CDR3 sequence: CASSPGTGGFGGELFF. CDR3 bases: TGCGCCAGCAGCCCCGGGACGGGAGGGTTTGGCGGGGAGCTGTTTTTT.